The sequence of this T cell receptor (beta chain) was determined in a study of blood T cell repertoires in COVID-19. As for the study in general: PBMCs, B-cell-depleted T cells, or T cells provided the cDNA or gDNA that made up the material.

The trim removed 5 bases at V and 1 base at J, leaving 5 bases unmatched. The CDR3 has 14 residues. Germline-derived CDR1 and CDR2 are SNHLY and FYNNEI. Generated by immunoSEQ multiplex PCR, the TCRdb table keeps only in-frame clones and is missing some. Among approximately 340,000 clones listed, more than 85% were seen once. This clone has more than one count but fewer than ten. This receptor was obtained from a woman aged 40 to 50 who had been exposed to COVID-19. The V and J genes are TRBV2 and TRBJ2-7, with 7 bases that match TRBD2. Sample: PBMCs or T cells enriched from blood (not recorded which). DNA for the CDR3: TGTGCCAGCAGTCCCACCGGGGGGTCCTACGAGCAGTACTTC. This gives the protein CASSPTGGSYEQYF.